One sample yielded the 22 T cell receptor beta chains listed below, sequenced in a study of control samples from healthy donors and cancer patients. TCRdb's copy holds only in-frame clones and misses some; the assay was immunoSEQ multiplex PCR. The table lists more than 85,000 clones, about nine tenths of them singletons. The material sequenced was blood. All receptors come from a human donor in good health. The donor label of this sample is uncertain.

The chain carries TRBV5-4 and TRBJ1-6; a weak D match, TRBD1 (6 bases). Germline-derived CDR1 and CDR2 are SGHNT and YYREEE (reference sequence). Trimming took off 4 bases at V and 10 bases at J, with 18 bases between the two ends. The CDR3 has 15 residues. For the CDR3, the DNA is TGTGCCAGCAGCAACAAACAGGGAGTTGGATCACCCCTCCACTTT. This sequence encodes CASSNKQGVGSPLHF.

This clone has more than one count but fewer than ten. The chain couples TRBV28 to TRBJ2-2; D is possibly TRBD2 (5 bases). The germline V gene encodes CDR1 MDHEN and CDR2 SYDVKM. This CDR3 contains 16 residues. The V end lost 7 bases, the J end lost 6 bases, and 21 bases lay between the germline ends. Here the CDR3 DNA reads TGTGCCAGCAAGGTTGGGCTAGCTGAGTTCTCCGGGGAGCTGTTTTTT. As protein: CASKVGLAEFSGELFF.

The rearrangement links TRBV19 to TRBJ1-2, with D uncertain. The germline V gene has CDR1 LNHDA and CDR2 SQIVND (reference sequence). This CDR3 contains 14 residues. The V end was cut by 6 bases, the J end by 3 bases, with 14 bases between. The CDR3 reads CASSPGSGDYGYTF. CDR3 DNA: TGTGCCAGTAGCCCCGGGAGTGGGGACTATGGCTACACCTTC.

The chain carries TRBV24-1 and TRBJ2-7; no clear D gene. The CDR3 sequence is 14 residues long. V lost 0 bases to trimming and J lost 2 bases, with 7 bases between them. The V gene's germline CDR1 is KGHDR and CDR2 SFDVKD. The CDR3 nucleotides are TGTGCCACCAGTGATTTGTCAGAGCCCTACGAGCAGTACTTC. It codes for CATSDLSEPYEQYF.

This chain joins TRBV19 and TRBJ1-6, with 7 bases that match TRBD1. V lost 9 bases to trimming and J lost 6 bases; unmatched junction nucleotides: 11. This CDR3 has 15 residues. Germline CDR1 and CDR2: LNHDA and SQIVND (reference sequence). The CDR3 sequence is CASQSGTVANSPLHF. The CDR3 DNA is TGTGCCAGCCAATCTGGGACAGTGGCTAATTCACCCCTCCACTTT. Variable domain in full (rest from reference TRBV19 and TRBJ1-6): DGGITQSPKYLFRKEGQNVTLSCEQNLNHDAMYWYRQDPGQGLRLIYYSQIVNDFQKGDIAEGYSVSREKKESFPLTVTSAQKNPTAFYLCASQSGTVANSPLHFGNGTRLTVT.

The chain links TRBV24-1 to TRBJ1-5; D is ambiguous. The CDR3 spans 16 residues. The germline V and J ends were trimmed by 2 bases and 5 bases, with 15 bases remaining between them. CDR1 is KGHDR and CDR2 is SFDVKD in the germline V gene. The CDR3 loop reads CATSDSNPGNHQPQHF. As DNA, the CDR3 is TGTGCCACCAGTGATTCTAATCCCGGGAACCATCAGCCCCAGCATTTT.

This chain links TRBV24-1 with TRBJ1-4; a weak D match, TRBD1 (5 bases). CDR1 and CDR2 (germline): KGHDR, SFDVKD. This CDR3 region has 13 residues. The V end was cut by 6 bases, the J end by 10 bases, with 14 bases between. CDR3 bases: TGTGCCACCAGTCAAGACAGACATGGAAAACTGTTTTTT. It codes for CATSQDRHGKLFF.

The chain combines TRBV12-3 or TRBV12-4 with TRBJ2-2; unclear D gene. This CDR3 contains 13 residues. The V end lost 3 bases, the J end lost 2 bases, and 4 bases lay between the germline ends. CDR3 protein: CASSFINTGELFF. Here the CDR3 DNA reads TGTGCCAGCAGTTTTATTAACACCGGGGAGCTGTTTTTT.

The rearrangement joins TRBV4-2 to TRBJ2-3; 12 nucleotides agree with TRBD2. Germline-derived CDR1 and CDR2 are LGHNA and YNFKEQ. V dropped 5 bases and J dropped 2; count of bases not matched to a gene: 8. The CDR3 loop spans 17 amino acids. Here the CDR3 DNA reads TGTGCCAGCAGCTTACTAGCGGGGGGCCATTTCACAGATACGCAGTATTTT. This codes for CASSLLAGGHFTDTQYF.

V gene TRBV10-2 combines with J gene TRBJ1-5; TRBD1 matches 9 bases. The length of the CDR3 is 15 residues. Germline V CDR1 and CDR2: WSHSY, SAAADI. V lost 6 bases, J lost 5 bases, and 8 bases stayed unmatched. The CDR3: CASRADRGVHQPQHF. The CDR3, as DNA: TGCGCCAGCAGGGCGGACAGGGGAGTCCATCAGCCCCAGCATTTT.

This clone occurred once. V gene TRBV9 combines with J gene TRBJ1-2, with a tentative D call TRBD1 (6 bases). The CDR3 covers 18 residues. The germline V gene encodes CDR1 SGDLS and CDR2 YYNGEE. Deletions cut 3 bases from V and 2 bases from J, with 23 bases between. CDR3: CASSETGGYARGNYGYTF. CDR3 nucleotides: TGTGCCAGCAGCGAGACAGGAGGATACGCCCGGGGGAACTATGGCTACACCTTC.

The rearrangement joins TRBV28 to TRBJ2-7; D may correspond to TRBD1 or TRBD2 (6 bases each). Germline V gives CDR1 MDHEN, CDR2 SYDVKM. The CDR3 runs to 14 residues. The V and J ends lost 2 bases and 1 base respectively, with 9 bases between them. In DNA, the CDR3 is TGTGCCAGCAGTTTAGGGGGGCGTTCCTACGAGCAGTACTTC. Residues: CASSLGGRSYEQYF.

The genes are TRBV20-1 and TRBJ1-5; D is perhaps TRBD1 (5 bases). This CDR3 has 16 residues. The V and J ends lost 3 bases and 3 bases respectively, with 18 bases between them. Germline V CDR1 and CDR2: DFQATT, SNEGSKA (reference sequence). CDR3 region: CSASSAFDGANQPQHF. The CDR3 DNA follows: TGCAGTGCTAGTTCAGCCTTTGACGGGGCCAATCAGCCCCAGCATTTT.

This clone showed up just a few times. V is TRBV6-2 or TRBV6-3 and J is TRBJ2-7; D possibly uses TRBD1 or TRBD2 (5 bases each). The germline gives CDR1 MNHEY, CDR2 SVGEGT. The CDR3 length is 15 residues. Trimming shortened V by 2 bases and J by 1 base, and 12 bases separated the two germline ends. The CDR3 reads CASSYDGAGSYEQYF. The CDR3 DNA is TGTGCCAGCAGTTACGACGGGGCAGGGTCCTACGAGCAGTACTTC.

Turning to this clone: At one boundary the junction diverges from the germline segment, which might be a read error. The CDR3 reads CASSEPGISLRWDF. The CDR3 DNA reads as TGTGCCAGCAGTGAACCGGGGATATCGTTGCGGTGGGACTTC. The chain has TRBV2 and TRBJ1-2, with unresolved D. Germline V gene data show CDR1 as SNHLY and CDR2 as FYNNEI. The CDR3 sequence is 14 residues long.

This clone was counted a single time. The chain carries TRBV28 and TRBJ1-2; D is perhaps TRBD1 (5 bases). This CDR3 comprises 13 residues. Germline loops: CDR1 MDHEN, CDR2 SYDVKM. Trimming shortened V by 5 bases and J by 5 bases, and 12 bases separated the two germline ends. The CDR3 spells CASSGTYTYGYTF. The CDR3 DNA sequence: TGTGCCAGCAGTGGGACTTATACATATGGCTACACCTTC.

The chain combines TRBV7-2 with TRBJ2-6; no clear D. The CDR3 has 18 amino acids. The V gene lost 3 bases and the J gene lost 0 bases, with 15 bases spanning the gap. CDR1 and CDR2 from the germline V gene are SGHTA and FQGNSA. The CDR3 sequence: CASSFVTAGASGANVLTF. In DNA, the CDR3 is TGTGCCAGCAGCTTTGTAACAGCCGGAGCCTCTGGGGCCAACGTCCTGACTTTC. The whole variable domain, remainder taken from reference TRBV7-2 and TRBJ2-6, is GAGVSQSPSNKVTEKGKDVELRCDPISGHTALYWYRQSLGQGLEFLIYFQGNSAPDKSGLPSDRFSAERTGGSVSTLTIQRTQQEDSAVYLCASSFVTAGASGANVLTFGAGSRLTVL.

The chain employs TRBV19 and TRBJ2-6; no clear D gene. Trimming took 7 bases from V and 1 from J, leaving 5 bases between them. Germline loops: CDR1 LNHDA, CDR2 SQIVND (reference sequence). This CDR3 region has 13 residues. CDR3: CASTPSGANVLTF. The CDR3 DNA is TGTGCCAGTACCCCTTCTGGGGCCAACGTCCTGACTTTC. Full variable domain (outside the CDR3, taken from reference TRBV19 and TRBJ2-6): DGGITQSPKYLFRKEGQNVTLSCEQNLNHDAMYWYRQDPGQGLRLIYYSQIVNDFQKGDIAEGYSVSREKKESFPLTVTSAQKNPTAFYLCASTPSGANVLTFGAGSRLTVL.

The rearrangement joins TRBV6-5 to TRBJ2-1, with D uncertain. Between the trimmed V and J ends, which lost 6 bases and 5 bases, there was a span of 8 bases. CDR3 length: 12 amino acids. Germline lookup yields CDR1 MNHEY and CDR2 SVGAGI. The CDR3 protein is CASSRRHNEQFF. Written as DNA, the CDR3 is TGTGCCAGCAGCCGGAGACACAATGAGCAGTTCTTC.

This rearrangement joins TRBV3-1 (or the pseudogene TRBV3-2) to TRBJ1-3; D may be TRBD1 (6 bases). Deletions cut 4 bases from V and 0 bases from J, with 19 bases between. Looked up from germline, CDR1 is LGHDT and CDR2 is YNNKEL (reference sequence). The CDR3 runs 18 residues. The CDR3 DNA follows: TGTGCCAGCAGCCTGAACAGGGCCAACCCAAACTCTGGAAACACCATATATTTT. It translates to CASSLNRANPNSGNTIYF.

The chain carries TRBV2 and TRBJ2-7; 8 nucleotides align to TRBD1. This CDR3 contains 15 residues. Per the germline V gene, CDR1 is SNHLY and CDR2 is FYNNEI. V was clipped by 6 bases and J by 3 bases; unmatched bases: 10. This CDR3 reads CASRQTGEFFYEQYF. The CDR3 region has the DNA TGTGCCAGCAGACAGACAGGGGAATTTTTCTACGAGCAGTACTTC.

The chain has TRBV11-2 and TRBJ2-1; the D is unclear. Per the germline V gene, CDR1 is SGHAT and CDR2 is FQNNGV. CDR3 length: 13 residues. Trimming took 4 bases from V and 8 from J, leaving 12 bases between them. The CDR3 here is CASSSFSDDEQFF. DNA for the CDR3: TGTGCCAGCAGCTCCTTTTCTGACGATGAGCAGTTCTTC. Full variable domain (outside the CDR3, taken from reference TRBV11-2 and TRBJ2-1): EAGVAQSPRYKIIEKRQSVAFWCNPISGHATLYWYQQILGQGPKLLIQFQNNGVVDDSQLPKDRFSAERLKGVDSTLKIQPAKLEDSAVYLCASSSFSDDEQFFGPGTRLTVL.